This TCR beta chain was sequenced in a study of T cells in Graves' hyperthyroidism and ophthalmopathy (dated by TCRdb to the late 2010s). Background for the entire study: Peripheral blood samples were taken at initial diagnosis, before any treatment was given. To identify distinguishing TCR V-J signatures, a discovery cohort of 90 to 100 patients was used, comprising fewer than 45 with Graves' ophthalmopathy and around 57 with stable Graves' hyperthyroidism. Whether ophthalmopathy could be predicted prospectively was tested in an independent validation cohort made up of approximately 19 hyperthyroidism patients plus 17 patients who later progressed to ophthalmopathy. The roughly 94 discovery patients were randomly divided into training and test sets at a 7:3 ratio. Thyroid tissue and blood T-cell repertoires from six Graves' hyperthyroidism patients were also compared in the study. After sampling, hyperthyroidism patients received methimazole starting at 30 mg daily, and ophthalmopathy patients received high-dose intravenous methylprednisolone. TCR Vbeta CDR3 sequencing of some 140 peripheral blood samples (around 45 ophthalmopathy, over 70 hyperthyroidism and roughly 17 progressor patients) is reported in the paper. The study at large found these results: A 13 V-J signature model separated ophthalmopathy from stable hyperthyroidism, with around 88% sensitivity and roughly 84% specificity in cross-validation and 80%/75% in testing. Sample size was not statistically predetermined, and blinding of investigators to group allocation was not performed. In validation, the model predicted progression to ophthalmopathy a median of about 6.8 months before onset, with approximately 68% sensitivity and 72.22% specificity. Most expanded thyroid clonotypes (frequency above 0.001) were also detected in blood, suggesting blood repertoires may reflect thyroid immune responses.

The CDR3 measures 16 amino acids from cysteine to phenylalanine. Solely the CDR3 DNA is kept, with 48 bases framed from the first base. Germline trimming amounts to 8 bases on V and 11 bases on J, with 21 as the count of junction bases outside the gene matches. The germline V gene (reference sequence) supplies CDR1 SEHNR and CDR2 FQNEAQ. This clonotype was counted ten times or more. Its antigen remains unidentified. Qualities for individual bases were not recorded, and no much larger clone is one base off. TCR beta CDR3 regions were amplified from RNA transcripts. A first-round RT-PCR of the TCR CDR3 used the HTBI primer set with the Qiagen OneStep RT-PCR kit. A second multiplex PCR round built the libraries, followed by size selection and purification. Libraries were sequenced paired-end with 100 bp reads on an Illumina HiSeq2000. The paper's data handling went like this. Raw data were processed with SOAPnuke, discarding reads with adapters, uncalled bases, mean Phred below 15, or no exact constant-primer or identifier match. COPE v1.2.5 was used to merge high-quality paired reads, and clonotypes were defined as unique nucleotide sequences. Clonotypes were aligned to IMGT TRBV, TRBD and TRBJ reference segments using MiTCR v1.1. The analysis was restricted to V-J combinations with a frequency above 0.0001, which together covered about 99% of the repertoires. The TCS score was defined as F50 (clonal expansion) divided by E x V (chaos), with BLOSUM62-based TCRdist calculated between CDR3 peptides within each V-J. Welch's t-statistics and random forest reduced roughly 530 V-J features to under 15, which were used in a naive Bayes classifier (R e1071). Through fastp at Q25 and MiXCR, TCRdb rebuilt clones from the public reads, retaining in-frame beta chains. Each entry merges the rows of one CDR3 protein and shows their most common DNA and genes. In this record, the V and J calls reflect TCRdb's handling and not the investigators' own analysis. The sample data list more than 300,000 distinct CDR3 sequences, and approximately 18% of these were observed just once. More than 30% of the sample is taken by the ten largest.

Hyperthyroidism patients were aged 18 to 65 years and newly diagnosed, with disease duration of less than 2 months. The study excluded patients with uncontrolled infections, other autoimmune diseases, pregnancy or lactation. Diagnoses relied on clinical symptoms, serum thyroxine and TRAb, thyroid ultrasound and orbital computed tomography. Blood from progressor patients was drawn when they were first diagnosed with hyperthyroidism, before any ophthalmopathy symptoms appeared. PBMCs were separated from 10 ml of fresh peripheral blood using Ficoll-Paque density gradient centrifugation. Progressor patients were defined as those initially diagnosed with Graves' hyperthyroidism in whom ophthalmopathy developed during follow-up. Total RNA was extracted using Trizol reagent, and RNA quality was assessed on an Agilent 2100 Bioanalyzer.

The rearrangement joined TRBV7-9 to TRBJ1-1, with 9 bases aligning to TRBD1. Sequencing was carried out using blood. The receptor comes from a young woman with Graves' hyperthyroidism that later progressed to Graves' ophthalmopathy. The DNA sequence is TGTGCCAGCCGCCGATCAGCCCGGGACAGGGATCGTGGGGCTTTCTTT. Its protein is CASRRSARDRDRGAFF.